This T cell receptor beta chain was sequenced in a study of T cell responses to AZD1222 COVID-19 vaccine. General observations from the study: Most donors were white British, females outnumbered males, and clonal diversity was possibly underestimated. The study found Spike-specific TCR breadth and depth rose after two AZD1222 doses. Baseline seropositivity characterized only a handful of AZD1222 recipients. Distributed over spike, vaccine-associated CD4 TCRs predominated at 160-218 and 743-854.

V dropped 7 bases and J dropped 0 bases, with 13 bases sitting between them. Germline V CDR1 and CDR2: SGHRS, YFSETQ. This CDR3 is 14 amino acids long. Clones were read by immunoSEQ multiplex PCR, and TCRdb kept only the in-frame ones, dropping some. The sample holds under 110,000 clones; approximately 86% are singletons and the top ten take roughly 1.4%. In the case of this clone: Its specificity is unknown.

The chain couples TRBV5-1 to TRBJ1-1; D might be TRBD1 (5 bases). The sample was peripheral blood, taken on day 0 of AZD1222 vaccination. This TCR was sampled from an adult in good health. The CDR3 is CASGGVGLNTEAFF. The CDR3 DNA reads TGCGCCAGCGGAGGGGTCGGGTTGAACACTGAAGCTTTCTTT. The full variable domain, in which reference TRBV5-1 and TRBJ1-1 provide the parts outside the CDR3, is KAGVTQTPRYLIKTRGQQVTLSCSPISGHRSVSWYQQTPGQGLQFLFEYFSETQRNKGNFPGRFSGRQFSNSRSEMNVSTLELGDSALYLCASGGVGLNTEAFFGQGTRLTVV.